This is a list of T cell receptor beta chains from one sample in a study of identical twins. MiXCR, run by TCRdb on the 5' RACE reads, gives a single entry per CDR3 protein. The data show roughly 1,500,000 distinct CDR3 sequences, around 33% seen once. The sample taken for sequencing was cord blood. The source is a newborn girl in good health. The CDR3 runs from the conserved cysteine through the conserved F or W. A D gene is named only where the DNA matches it firmly. Expanded clones get a size class; other rows say once, few or many, or leave the size out.

d_call j_call v_call clone_size cdr3_nt cdr3_aa
- TRBJ2-3 TRBV12-3/TRBV12-4 few TGTGCCAGCAGTTTCAAGACAGGCACAGATACGCAGTATTTT CASSFKTGTDTQYF
- TRBJ1-6 TRBV7-2 - TGTGCCAGCAGCTTAGATACAGGGCCTAATTCACCCCTCCACTTT CASSLDTGPNSPLHF
- TRBJ2-1 TRBV25-1 few TGTGCCAGCAGTGAAACTAGGGAGACCCAGTTCTTC CASSETRETQFF
TRBD2 TRBJ2-5 TRBV20-1 - TGCAGTGCTAGAGCCCTAGCGGGAGGAGTGGAGACCCAGTACTTC CSARALAGGVETQYF
- TRBJ2-1 TRBV29-1 few TGCAGCGTTACCAAAGGGGGGTCCTACAATGAGCAGTTCTTC CSVTKGGSYNEQFF
TRBD1 TRBJ2-7 TRBV28 - TGTGCCAGCAGTTGGGGACAGGGTCTAAGCTACGAGCAGTACTTC CASSWGQGLSYEQYF
- TRBJ1-2 TRBV20-1 few TGCAGCGGTGCCCGACGGAACTATGGCTACACCTTC CSGARRNYGYTF
- TRBJ2-7 TRBV2 few TGTGCCAGCAGTGAAGGGGTCATAGGCACTTACGAGCAGTACTTC CASSEGVIGTYEQYF
TRBD1 TRBJ2-3 TRBV6-5 - TGTGCCAGCAGTGATACAGGGGGCAGGGCAGATACGCAGTATTTT CASSDTGGRADTQYF
- TRBJ2-1 TRBV24-1 - TGTGCCACCAGTGATTTCCCAGCAAAGGGGTACAATGAGCAGTTCTTC CATSDFPAKGYNEQFF
- TRBJ1-2 TRBV11-2 - TGTGCCAGCAGCTTAGATCTCGGGGCTGGCTACACCTTC CASSLDLGAGYTF
- TRBJ2-1 TRBV29-1 - TGCAGCGCCCGACAACGGGGGCGCCAAGAGACCCAGTTCTTC CSARQRGRQETQFF
- TRBJ2-3 TRBV18 - TGTGCCAGCTCACCACTAGACACCTTGGGGGATACGCAGTATTTT CASSPLDTLGDTQYF
- TRBJ2-3 TRBV14 few TGTGCCAGCAGCCAACACCTAGGTCGTGGCCCAGATACGCAGTATTTT CASSQHLGRGPDTQYF
TRBD2 TRBJ2-1 TRBV20-1 - TGCAGTGTCCCGGGACTAGGCCTCAATGAGCAGTTCTTC CSVPGLGLNEQFF
TRBD2 TRBJ2-5 TRBV20-1 - TGCAGTGGGGAGGGGGAGACCCAGTACTTC CSGEGETQYF
- TRBJ2-5 TRBV5-1 - TGCGCCAGCAGCCAAAAAAACAGGGGCCCTCCGGGGGAGCAGTACTTC CASSQKNRGPPGEQYF
TRBD1 TRBJ1-2 TRBV10-3 few TGTGCCATCACCGGGACAGGGTTTAGTGGCTACACCTTC CAITGTGFSGYTF
- TRBJ1-2 TRBV10-3 - TGTGCCATCAGCAGGGACCAGGGTTATGGCTACACCTTC CAISRDQGYGYTF
- TRBJ2-7 TRBV20-1 few TGCAGTGCTAGACTGAATTTCTACGAGCAGTACTTC CSARLNFYEQYF
- TRBJ2-1 TRBV28 few TGTGCCAGCAGTCCTCAGACTAGACGTCACAATGAGCAGTTCTTC CASSPQTRRHNEQFF
TRBD2 TRBJ2-7 TRBV5-1 - TGCGCCAGCAGACCGGGACTAGAGTTCTCCTACAATGAGCAGTACTTC CASRPGLEFSYNEQYF
TRBD1 TRBJ2-1 TRBV5-1 - TGCGCCAGCAGCTGGGGACAGGGGACACACAATGAGCAGTTCTTC CASSWGQGTHNEQFF
- TRBJ2-5 TRBV2 - TGTGCCAGCGGCGTACTTGAGGCCCAGTACTTC CASGVLEAQYF
- TRBJ2-3 TRBV2 - TGTGCCAGCCTTGGGCAAGACCGAAAGGGCACAGATACGCAGTATTTT CASLGQDRKGTDTQYF
TRBD1 TRBJ2-7 TRBV20-1 few TGCAGTGCTAGGACAGGGGTAAACGAGCAGTACTTC CSARTGVNEQYF
TRBD2 TRBJ2-7 TRBV20-1 - TGCAGTGCTAGACCCCAAGGCGGGGGGGCCTACGAGCAGTACTTC CSARPQGGGAYEQYF
TRBD1 TRBJ1-2 TRBV27 - TGTGCCTGCAGTCTATCCGGGACAGGGGTTTCCTACACCTTC CACSLSGTGVSYTF
- TRBJ1-5 TRBV20-1 - TGCAGTGCTCCTTCAGGGTGGGATCAGCCCCAGCATTTT CSAPSGWDQPQHF
TRBD2 TRBJ2-5 TRBV11-2 few TGTGCCAGCAGCTTAGTGGCTAGCGGCCAAGAGACCCAGTACTTC CASSLVASGQETQYF
TRBD1 TRBJ1-4 TRBV7-2 once TGTGCCAGCAGCTTACAGGCAGGGGGCGAAAAACTGTTTTTT CASSLQAGGEKLFF
- TRBJ1-5 TRBV7-2 - TGTGCCAGCAGCCCCCTAGGGTCCTTTCAGCCCCAGCATTTT CASSPLGSFQPQHF
- TRBJ2-5 TRBV20-1 few TGCAGTGCTAGCTATAGTGGGGGGCGACAGACCCAGTACTTC CSASYSGGRQTQYF
- TRBJ2-3 TRBV7-4 few TGTGCCAGCAGCCAAGGGGGGATCTGGGGGGCTGGCACAGATACGCAGTATTTT CASSQGGIWGAGTDTQYF
- TRBJ2-1 TRBV27 few TGTGCCAGCAGACCTGGGACACTCTCCTACAATGAGCAGTTCTTC CASRPGTLSYNEQFF
- TRBJ1-5 TRBV6-6 - TGTGCCAGCAGTTACGAGGCAAATCAGCCCCAGCATTTT CASSYEANQPQHF
TRBD2 TRBJ2-5 TRBV27 - TGTGCCAGCAGTTCCTTGACTAGCGGGAGTGGGGAGACCCAGTACTTC CASSSLTSGSGETQYF
- TRBJ2-7 TRBV28 few TGTGCCAGCAGCCCCCCTTTCCGGCGGGACTCCTACGAGCAGTACTTC CASSPPFRRDSYEQYF
TRBD2 TRBJ2-3 TRBV3-1 - TGTGCCAGCAGCCAAGGAGCTCGGCGGGGGACAGATACGCAGTATTTT CASSQGARRGTDTQYF
TRBD1 TRBJ1-2 TRBV24-1 - TGTGCCACCAGTGATTTTGACAGGGACTATGGCTACACCTTC CATSDFDRDYGYTF
TRBD1 TRBJ2-1 TRBV6-5 - TGTGCCAGCAGTTACGAGGGGACAGGAGGGGGGAATGAGCAGTTCTTC CASSYEGTGGGNEQFF
- TRBJ2-3 TRBV10-3 many TGTGCCATCACGGGACACCCAACCACAGATACGCAGTATTTT CAITGHPTTDTQYF
TRBD1 TRBJ1-5 TRBV6-5 - TGTGCCAGCAGACCGGACAGGGGTAAATCAGCCCAGCATTTT CASRPDRGKSAQHF
TRBD2 TRBJ2-3 TRBV18 few TGTGCCAGCTCACCTCGGCTAGCGGGAGGGCCGGGCACAGATACGCAGTATTTT CASSPRLAGGPGTDTQYF
- TRBJ1-5 TRBV6-1 - TGTGCCAGCAACCGGGGCGCCTGGTATCAGCCCCAGCATTTT CASNRGAWYQPQHF
- TRBJ1-2 TRBV18 many TGTGCCAGCAGCCCCGACAACTATGGCTACACCTTC CASSPDNYGYTF
TRBD1 TRBJ1-4 TRBV29-1 few TGCAGCGTTGAAGACACAGGGGCGGCTAATGAAAAACTGTTTTTT CSVEDTGAANEKLFF
TRBD2 TRBJ2-3 TRBV5-1 - TGCGCCAGCAGCTTGGCACGGACTAGCGGGAGCGGCGACACAGATACGCAGTATTTT CASSLARTSGSGDTDTQYF
- TRBJ2-1 TRBV5-8 few TGTGCCAGCAGCGGGGACTCCTTCGGCAATGAGCAGTTCTTC CASSGDSFGNEQFF
- TRBJ1-1 TRBV18 - TGTGCCAGCTCACCCTGGCGCAAGAACACTGAAGCTTTCTTT CASSPWRKNTEAFF
- TRBJ2-7 TRBV27 many TGTGCCAGCAGTTTCGGGAGATCCTACGAGCAGTACTTC CASSFGRSYEQYF
- TRBJ2-1 TRBV12-3/TRBV12-4 - TGTGCCAGCAGCGATCACAATGAGCAGTTCTTC CASSDHNEQFF
TRBD1 TRBJ1-2 TRBV28 few TGTGCCAGCAGTTCGATACGCGGGACAGAGAACTATGGCTACACCTTC CASSSIRGTENYGYTF
- TRBJ2-7 TRBV20-1 few TGCAGTGGAGGCCCTACCTACGAGCAGTACTTC CSGGPTYEQYF
- TRBJ2-7 TRBV12-3/TRBV12-4 - TGTGCCAGCAGATCTAGCGTTGTACCCTACGAGCAGTACTTC CASRSSVVPYEQYF